The following is a T cell receptor (beta chain) sequence with its context. Its target is not known. In the PCR, 60 Vbeta and 13 Jbeta primers were used. Generated by immunoSEQ multiplex PCR, the TCRdb table keeps only in-frame clones and is missing some. The sample has some 100,000 clones; around 76% are singletons. Trimming took 3 bases from V and 5 from J, leaving 16 bases between them. Germline V gene data show CDR1 as KGHSH and CDR2 as LQKENI. CDR3 length: 15 residues. The data derive from a study of cytomegalovirus exposure and HLA in healthy donors. General study points: An analysis that was carried out later associated 16,951 TCR beta sequences with HLA alleles at 0.05 false discovery rate. Cytomegalovirus status, reportedly, was diagnosed with high specificity and sensitivity by the classifier. In an earlier analysis, about 87% or about 30%: the productive usage of most TCR beta V segments. A later analysis found that most CMV-associated TCR beta chains appeared HLA-restricted.

The gene calls are TRBV18 and TRBJ1-2; D might be TRBD1 (6 bases). The source material was PBMCs. The clonotype comes from a man aged 50 to 59 in good health and CMV-seropositive. Written as DNA, the CDR3 is TGTGCCAGCTCACCCGAGCAGGGGAAGGCGTATGGCTACACCTTC. As protein: CASSPEQGKAYGYTF.